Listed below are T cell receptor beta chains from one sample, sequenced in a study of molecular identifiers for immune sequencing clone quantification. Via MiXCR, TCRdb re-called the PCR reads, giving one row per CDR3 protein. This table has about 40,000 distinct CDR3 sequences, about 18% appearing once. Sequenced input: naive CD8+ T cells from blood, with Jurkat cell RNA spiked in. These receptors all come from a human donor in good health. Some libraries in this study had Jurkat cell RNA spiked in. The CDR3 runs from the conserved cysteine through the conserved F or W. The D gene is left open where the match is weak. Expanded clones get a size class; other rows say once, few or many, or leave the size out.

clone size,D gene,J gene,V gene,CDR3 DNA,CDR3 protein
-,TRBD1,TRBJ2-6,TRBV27,TGTGCCAGCAGTTTCCTTGGGACAGGGGGCGTTGCTGGGACCAACGTCCTGACTTTC,CASSFLGTGGVAGTNVLTF
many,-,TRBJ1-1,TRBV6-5,TGTGCCAGCAGACCTGTGATGAACACTGAAGCTTTCTTT,CASRPVMNTEAFF
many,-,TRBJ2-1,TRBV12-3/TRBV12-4,TGTGCCAGCAGTTTTAGCTATGAGCAGTTCTTC,CASSFSYEQFF
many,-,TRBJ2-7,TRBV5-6,TGTGCCAGCAGCTTAGGGACTGGGGCCTACGAGCAGTACTTC,CASSLGTGAYEQYF
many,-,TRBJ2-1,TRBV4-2,TGTGCCAGCAGCCAGGGGGCGGTTGAGCAGTTCTTC,CASSQGAVEQFF
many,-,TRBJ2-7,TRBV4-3,TGCGCCAGCAGCCAGGGCCTCAGCTACGAGCAGTACTTC,CASSQGLSYEQYF
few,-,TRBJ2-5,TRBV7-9,TGTGCCAGCAGCTTAGCGCTGGGCGAGGGCCCAGCCCCAGAGACCCAGTACTTC,CASSLALGEGPAPETQYF
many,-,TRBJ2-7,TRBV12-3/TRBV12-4,TGTGCCAGCAGTTTTATGGGCTACGAGCAGTACTTC,CASSFMGYEQYF
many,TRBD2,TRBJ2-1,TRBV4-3,TGCGCCAGCAGCCAAGAACAGGGACTAGCGGGCGGGGAGCAGTTCTTC,CASSQEQGLAGGEQFF
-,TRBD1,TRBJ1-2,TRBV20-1,TGCAGTGCTAGAGACGCGACAGGGGCCTATGGCTACACCTTC,CSARDATGAYGYTF